Detailed here is one T cell receptor (beta chain). Its antigen remains unknown. This specimen comes from a study of T-cell reconstitution after alpha-beta-depleted transplantation in children. Notes on the study in general: Where alpha-beta T cells came from about two months after transplant was reportedly several hundred expanded graft clones. The main origin of T-cell counts and diversity one year after transplant was newly produced T cells. At day 60, the high TCRbeta diversity found in some patients originated from recipient T cells and thymic progenitors that had survived.

Germline V gene data show CDR1 as DFQATT and CDR2 as SNEGSKA (reference sequence). V shed 6 bases and J shed 0 bases, with 11 bases lying between them. This CDR3 has 13 amino acids. Library preparation (for TCRbeta) was performed with unique molecular identifiers. TCRdb re-called the PCR reads through MiXCR, storing one row per CDR3 protein. The sample has 700,000 or so distinct CDR3 sequences; over 10% are singletons. The TCR sequence derives from a girl under 10 years old with congenital amegakaryocytic thrombocytopenia, due to receive a stem cell transplant. The V gene is TRBV20-1, the J gene TRBJ1-1; unclear D gene. The starting material was PBMCs, obtained before TCRalphabeta/CD19-depleted stem cell transplant. CDR3 region: CSAPGEMNTEAFF. The DNA for the CDR3 is TGCAGTGCCCCCGGTGAGATGAACACTGAAGCTTTCTTT.